This T cell receptor (beta chain) was identified during a study of blood T cell repertoires in COVID-19. Study overall: Sources were T cells, B-cell-depleted T cells, or PBMCs; the material itself was cDNA or gDNA.

Patients from Seattle were sampled longitudinally, starting during active infection. Authors' methods: Using reference gene primer amplification, nucleated cell counts were estimated. Generated by immunoSEQ multiplex PCR, the TCRdb table keeps only in-frame clones and is missing some. D and trimming were read from the DNA, whereas the V and J calls and clone size are those reported in that table. The sample holds a few hundred thousand clones, roughly nine tenths seen once. Germline CDR1 and CDR2: SEHNR and FQNEAQ (reference sequence). Trimming removed 2 bases at V and 4 bases at J, with 12 bases between. CDR3 size: 15 residues. Only a few counts were recorded for this clone.

The sample taken for sequencing was peripheral blood. The V call is TRBV7-9, the J call TRBJ1-3, with D hard to call. The sequence was collected from a woman in her thirties with COVID-19, enrolled during active disease. The CDR3: CASSLSGSGGNTIYF. CDR3 nucleotides: TGTGCCAGCAGCTTAAGTGGTTCGGGAGGAAACACCATATATTTT.